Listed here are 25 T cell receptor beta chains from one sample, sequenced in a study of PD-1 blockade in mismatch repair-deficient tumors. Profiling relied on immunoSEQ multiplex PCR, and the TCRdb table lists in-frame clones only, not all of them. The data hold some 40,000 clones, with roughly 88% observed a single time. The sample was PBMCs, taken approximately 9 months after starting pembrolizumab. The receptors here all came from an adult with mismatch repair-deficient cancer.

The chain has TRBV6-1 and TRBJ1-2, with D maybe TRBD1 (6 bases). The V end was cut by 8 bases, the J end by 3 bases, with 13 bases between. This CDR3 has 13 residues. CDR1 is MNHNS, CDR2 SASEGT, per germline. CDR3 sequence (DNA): TGTGCCAGCGGTCGGGACACTCACTATGGCTACACCTTC. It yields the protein CASGRDTHYGYTF.

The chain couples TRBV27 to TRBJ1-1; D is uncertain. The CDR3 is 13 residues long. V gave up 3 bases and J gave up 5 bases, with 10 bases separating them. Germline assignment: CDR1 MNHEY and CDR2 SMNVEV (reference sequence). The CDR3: CASSFEGATEAFF. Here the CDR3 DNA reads TGTGCCAGCAGTTTTGAGGGTGCGACTGAAGCTTTCTTT.

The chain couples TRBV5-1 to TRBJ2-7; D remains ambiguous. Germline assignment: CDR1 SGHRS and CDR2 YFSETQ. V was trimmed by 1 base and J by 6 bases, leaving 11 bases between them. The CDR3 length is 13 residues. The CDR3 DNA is TGCGCCAGCAGCTTGATGTTGGCCAGCGAGCAGTACTTC. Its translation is CASSLMLASEQYF.

CDR3: CASSRRQGASGANVLTF. The CDR3 DNA follows: TGCGCCAGCAGCCGACGACAGGGGGCTTCTGGGGCCAACGTCCTGACTTTC. The rearrangement joins TRBV4-1 to TRBJ2-6; 10 nucleotides align to TRBD1. Losses at the gene ends were 4 bases for V and 1 base for J; bases not matched to a gene: 4. This CDR3 comprises 17 residues. The germline gives CDR1 MGHRA, CDR2 YSYEKL.

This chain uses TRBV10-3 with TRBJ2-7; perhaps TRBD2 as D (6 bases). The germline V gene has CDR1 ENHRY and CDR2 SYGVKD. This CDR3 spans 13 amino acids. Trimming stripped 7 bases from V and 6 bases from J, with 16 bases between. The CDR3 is CAITASLAIEQYF. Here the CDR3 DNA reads TGTGCCATCACCGCTTCACTAGCTATCGAGCAGTACTTC.

CDR3 sequence reads: CASSSPKGEWIMNEQFF. DNA of the CDR3: TGTGCCAGCAGCTCTCCCAAGGGGGAGTGGATAATGAATGAGCAGTTCTTC. J is TRBJ2-1 and V is TRBV7-9, with D perhaps matching TRBD1 (6 bases). The V and J ends lost 4 bases and 7 bases respectively, with 23 bases between them. The CDR3 has 17 amino acids. The germline V gene has CDR1 SEHNR and CDR2 FQNEAQ (reference sequence).

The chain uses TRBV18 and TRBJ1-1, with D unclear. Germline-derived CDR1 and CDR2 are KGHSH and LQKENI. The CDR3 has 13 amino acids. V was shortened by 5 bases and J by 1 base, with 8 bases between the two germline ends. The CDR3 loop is CASSMAGNTEAFF. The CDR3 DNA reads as TGTGCCAGCTCAATGGCGGGGAACACTGAAGCTTTCTTT.

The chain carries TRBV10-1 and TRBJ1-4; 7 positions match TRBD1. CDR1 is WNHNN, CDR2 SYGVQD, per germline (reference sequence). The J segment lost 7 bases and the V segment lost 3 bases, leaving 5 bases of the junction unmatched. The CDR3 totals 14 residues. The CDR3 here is CASSDRTGGEKLFF. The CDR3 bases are TGCGCCAGCAGTGATCGGACAGGAGGTGAAAAACTGTTTTTT.

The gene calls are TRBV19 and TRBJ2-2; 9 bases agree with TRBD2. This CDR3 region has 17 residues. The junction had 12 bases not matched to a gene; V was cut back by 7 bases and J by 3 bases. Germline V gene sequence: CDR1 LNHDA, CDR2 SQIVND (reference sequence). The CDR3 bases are TGTGCCAGTAACGGGAAGCGGGAGGTGCTAGACACCGGGGAGCTGTTTTTT. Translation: CASNGKREVLDTGELFF.

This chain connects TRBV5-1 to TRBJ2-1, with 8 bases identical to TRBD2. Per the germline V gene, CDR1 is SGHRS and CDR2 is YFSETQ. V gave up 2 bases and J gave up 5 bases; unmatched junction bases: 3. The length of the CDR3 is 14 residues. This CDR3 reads CASSFTSGDNEQFF. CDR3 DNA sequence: TGCGCCAGCAGCTTCACTAGCGGAGACAATGAGCAGTTCTTC.

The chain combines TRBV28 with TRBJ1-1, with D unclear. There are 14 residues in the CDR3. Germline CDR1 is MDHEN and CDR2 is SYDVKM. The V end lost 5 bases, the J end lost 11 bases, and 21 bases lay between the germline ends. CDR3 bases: TGTGCCAGCAGTCCCGCTACCCCCTCCCGGAGGGCTTTCTTT. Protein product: CASSPATPSRRAFF.

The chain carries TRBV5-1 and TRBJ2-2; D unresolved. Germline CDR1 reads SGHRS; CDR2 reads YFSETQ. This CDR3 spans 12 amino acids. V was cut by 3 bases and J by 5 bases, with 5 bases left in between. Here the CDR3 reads CASSSTTGELFF. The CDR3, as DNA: TGCGCCAGCAGCTCTACGACCGGGGAGCTGTTTTTT.

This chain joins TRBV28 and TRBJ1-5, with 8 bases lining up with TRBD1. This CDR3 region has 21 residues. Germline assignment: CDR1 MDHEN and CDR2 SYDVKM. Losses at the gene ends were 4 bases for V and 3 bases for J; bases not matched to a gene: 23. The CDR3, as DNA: TGTGCCAGCAGTTCCTACTTCGTCAGGGGGCTTACACCGGTCGACAATCAGCCCCAGCATTTT. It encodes CASSSYFVRGLTPVDNQPQHF.

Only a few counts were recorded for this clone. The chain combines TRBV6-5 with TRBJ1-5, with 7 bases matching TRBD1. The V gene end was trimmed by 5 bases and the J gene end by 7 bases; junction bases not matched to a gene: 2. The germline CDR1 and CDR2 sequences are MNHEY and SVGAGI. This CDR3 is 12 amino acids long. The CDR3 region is CASSEQGQPQHF. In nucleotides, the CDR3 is TGTGCCAGCAGTGAACAGGGGCAGCCCCAGCATTTT.

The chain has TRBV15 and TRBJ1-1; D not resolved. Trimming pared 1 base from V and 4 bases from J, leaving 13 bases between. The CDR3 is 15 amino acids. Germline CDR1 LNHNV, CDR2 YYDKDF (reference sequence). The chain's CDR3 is CATSRVRTARTEAFF. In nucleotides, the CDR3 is TGTGCCACCAGCAGAGTCCGTACAGCTCGCACTGAAGCTTTCTTT. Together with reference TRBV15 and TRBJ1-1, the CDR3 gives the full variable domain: DAMVIQNPRYQVTQFGKPVTLSCSQTLNHNVMYWYQQKSSQAPKLLFHYYDKDFNNEADTPDNFQSRRPNTSFCFLDIRSPGLGDTAMYLCATSRVRTARTEAFFGQGTRLTVV.

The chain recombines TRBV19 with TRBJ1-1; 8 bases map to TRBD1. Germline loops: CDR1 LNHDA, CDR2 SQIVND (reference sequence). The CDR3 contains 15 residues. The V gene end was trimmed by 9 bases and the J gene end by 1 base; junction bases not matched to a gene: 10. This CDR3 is CASRGQGVGNTEAFF. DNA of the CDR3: TGTGCCAGCAGGGGGCAGGGGGTGGGGAACACTGAAGCTTTCTTT.

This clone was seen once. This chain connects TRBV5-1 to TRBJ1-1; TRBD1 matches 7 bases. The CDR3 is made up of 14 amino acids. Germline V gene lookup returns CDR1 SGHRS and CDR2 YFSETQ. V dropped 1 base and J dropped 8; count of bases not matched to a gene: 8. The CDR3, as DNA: TGCGCCAGCAGCTTGAAACAGGGGATTATGGAAGCTTTCTTT. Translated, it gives CASSLKQGIMEAFF.

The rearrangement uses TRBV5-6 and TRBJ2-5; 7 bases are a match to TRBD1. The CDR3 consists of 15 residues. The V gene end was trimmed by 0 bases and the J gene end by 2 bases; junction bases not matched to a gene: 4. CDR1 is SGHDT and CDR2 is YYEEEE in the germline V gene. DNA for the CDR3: TGTGCCAGCAGCTTGGGCCAGGGGGTTCAAGAGACCCAGTACTTC. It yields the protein CASSLGQGVQETQYF.

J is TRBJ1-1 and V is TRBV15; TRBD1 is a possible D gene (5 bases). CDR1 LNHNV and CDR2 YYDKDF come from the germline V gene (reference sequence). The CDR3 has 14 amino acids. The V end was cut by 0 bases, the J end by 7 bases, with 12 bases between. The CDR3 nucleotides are TGTGCCACCAGCAGAGATCCACGGGGGGGTGAAGCTTTCTTT. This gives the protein CATSRDPRGGEAFF.

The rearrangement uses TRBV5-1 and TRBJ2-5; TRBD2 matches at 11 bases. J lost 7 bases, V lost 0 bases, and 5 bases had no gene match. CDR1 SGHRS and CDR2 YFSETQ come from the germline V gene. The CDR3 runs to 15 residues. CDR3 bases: TGCGCCAGCAGCTTGGAACTAGCGGGAGTTCTGACCCAGTACTTC. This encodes CASSLELAGVLTQYF.

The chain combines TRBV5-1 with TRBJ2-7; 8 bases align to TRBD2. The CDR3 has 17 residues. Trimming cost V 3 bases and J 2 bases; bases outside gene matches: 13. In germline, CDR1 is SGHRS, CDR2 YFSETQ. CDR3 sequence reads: CASSYRAGGQPPYEQYF. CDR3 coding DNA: TGCGCCAGCAGCTATAGGGCGGGGGGCCAACCCCCCTACGAGCAGTACTTC. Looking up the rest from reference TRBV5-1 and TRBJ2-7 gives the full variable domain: KAGVTQTPRYLIKTRGQQVTLSCSPISGHRSVSWYQQTPGQGLQFLFEYFSETQRNKGNFPGRFSGRQFSNSRSEMNVSTLELGDSALYLCASSYRAGGQPPYEQYFGPGTRLTVT.

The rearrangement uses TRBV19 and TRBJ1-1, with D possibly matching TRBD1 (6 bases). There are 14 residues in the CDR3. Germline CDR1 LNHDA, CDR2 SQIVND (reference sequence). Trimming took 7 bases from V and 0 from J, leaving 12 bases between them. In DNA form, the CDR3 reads TGTGCCAGTAAAATGGGACAAATGAACACTGAAGCTTTCTTT. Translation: CASKMGQMNTEAFF. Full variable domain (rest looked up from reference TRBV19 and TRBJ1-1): DGGITQSPKYLFRKEGQNVTLSCEQNLNHDAMYWYRQDPGQGLRLIYYSQIVNDFQKGDIAEGYSVSREKKESFPLTVTSAQKNPTAFYLCASKMGQMNTEAFFGQGTRLTVV.

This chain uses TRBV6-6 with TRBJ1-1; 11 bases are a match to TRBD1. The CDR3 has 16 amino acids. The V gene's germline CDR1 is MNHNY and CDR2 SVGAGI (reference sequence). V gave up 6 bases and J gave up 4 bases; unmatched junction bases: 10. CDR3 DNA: TGTGCCAGCAGGAGCAGCGGGACAGGGGGGAGCACTGAAGCTTTCTTT. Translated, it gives CASRSSGTGGSTEAFF.

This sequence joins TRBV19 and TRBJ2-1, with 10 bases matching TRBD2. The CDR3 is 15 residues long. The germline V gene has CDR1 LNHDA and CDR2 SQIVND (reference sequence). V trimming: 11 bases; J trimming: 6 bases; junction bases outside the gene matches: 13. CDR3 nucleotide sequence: TGTGCCTCCCAGCCCGTGGCTAGCGGGAGCAATGAGCAGTTCTTC. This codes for CASQPVASGSNEQFF. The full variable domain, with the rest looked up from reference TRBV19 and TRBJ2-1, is DGGITQSPKYLFRKEGQNVTLSCEQNLNHDAMYWYRQDPGQGLRLIYYSQIVNDFQKGDIAEGYSVSREKKESFPLTVTSAQKNPTAFYLCASQPVASGSNEQFFGPGTRLTVL.

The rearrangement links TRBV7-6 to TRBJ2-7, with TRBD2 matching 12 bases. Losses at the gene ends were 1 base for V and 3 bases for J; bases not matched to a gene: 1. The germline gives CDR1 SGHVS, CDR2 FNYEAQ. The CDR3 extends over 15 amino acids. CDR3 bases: TGTGCCAGCAGCTTAGGGACTAGCGGGAACTACGAGCAGTACTTC. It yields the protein CASSLGTSGNYEQYF.